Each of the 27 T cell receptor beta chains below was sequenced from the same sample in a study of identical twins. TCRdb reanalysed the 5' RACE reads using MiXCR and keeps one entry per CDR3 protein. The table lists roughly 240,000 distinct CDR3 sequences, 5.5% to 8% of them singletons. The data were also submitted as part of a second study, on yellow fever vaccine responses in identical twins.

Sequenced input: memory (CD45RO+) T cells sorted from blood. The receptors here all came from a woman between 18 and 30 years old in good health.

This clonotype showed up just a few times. The chain's CDR3 is CASSVAGSYNEQFF. DNA for the CDR3: TGTGCCAGCAGCGTGGCGGGATCCTACAATGAGCAGTTCTTC. This chain uses TRBV9 with TRBJ2-1, with D possibly matching TRBD2 (6 bases). Germline CDR1 SGDLS, CDR2 YYNGEE. The CDR3 is 14 residues long. V lost 2 bases, J lost 1 base, and 7 bases lay in between.

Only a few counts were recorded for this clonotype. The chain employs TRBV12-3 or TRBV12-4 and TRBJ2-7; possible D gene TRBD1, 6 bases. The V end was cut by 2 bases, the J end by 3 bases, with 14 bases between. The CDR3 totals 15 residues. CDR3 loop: CASSLLGGEYYEQYF. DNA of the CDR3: TGTGCCAGCAGTTTATTAGGGGGAGAATACTACGAGCAGTACTTC.

CDR3 region: CATSDRQGYNYGYTF. CDR3 coding DNA: TGTGCCACCAGCGACCGACAGGGCTATAACTATGGCTACACCTTC. The V and J genes are TRBV15 and TRBJ1-2, with TRBD1 matching 7 bases. CDR1 is LNHNV and CDR2 is YYDKDF in the germline V gene (reference sequence). The CDR3 covers 15 residues. The V gene end was trimmed by 5 bases and the J gene end by 1 base; junction bases not matched to a gene: 7.

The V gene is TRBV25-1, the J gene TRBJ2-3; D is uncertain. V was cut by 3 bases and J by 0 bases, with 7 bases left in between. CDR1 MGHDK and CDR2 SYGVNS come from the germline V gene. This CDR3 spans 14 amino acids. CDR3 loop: CASSDSYSTDTQYF. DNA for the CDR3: TGTGCCAGCAGTGATTCATACAGCACAGATACGCAGTATTTT.

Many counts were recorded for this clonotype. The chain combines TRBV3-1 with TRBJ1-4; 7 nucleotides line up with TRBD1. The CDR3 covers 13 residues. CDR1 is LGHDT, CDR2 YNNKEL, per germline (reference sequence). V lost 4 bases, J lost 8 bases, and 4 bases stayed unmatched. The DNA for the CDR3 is TGTGCCAGCAGCCCTAGGGGGCAGGAAAAACTGTTTTTT. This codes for CASSPRGQEKLFF.

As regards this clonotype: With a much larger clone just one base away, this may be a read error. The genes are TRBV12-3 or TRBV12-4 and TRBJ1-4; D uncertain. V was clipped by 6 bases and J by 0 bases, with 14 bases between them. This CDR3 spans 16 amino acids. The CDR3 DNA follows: TGTGCCAGCAGAATAGGGCTCGCGGCAACTAATGAAAAACTGTTTTTT. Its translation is CASRIGLAATNEKLFF.

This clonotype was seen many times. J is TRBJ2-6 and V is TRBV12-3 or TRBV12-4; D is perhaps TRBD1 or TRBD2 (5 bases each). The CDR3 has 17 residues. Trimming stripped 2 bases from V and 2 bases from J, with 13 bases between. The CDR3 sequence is CASSLLVGDPGANVLTF. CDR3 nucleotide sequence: TGTGCCAGCAGTTTATTGGTTGGGGACCCTGGGGCCAACGTCCTGACTTTC.

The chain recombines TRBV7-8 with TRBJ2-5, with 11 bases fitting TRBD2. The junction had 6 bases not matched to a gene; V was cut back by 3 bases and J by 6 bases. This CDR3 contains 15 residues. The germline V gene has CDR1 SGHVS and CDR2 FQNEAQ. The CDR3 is CASSFLAGGGKTQYF. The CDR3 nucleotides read TGTGCCAGCAGCTTTCTAGCGGGGGGCGGGAAGACCCAGTACTTC.

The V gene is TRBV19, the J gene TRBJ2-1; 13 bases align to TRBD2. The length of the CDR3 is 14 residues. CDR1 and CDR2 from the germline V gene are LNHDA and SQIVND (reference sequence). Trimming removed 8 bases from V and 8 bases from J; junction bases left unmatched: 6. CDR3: CASSGTSGIHEQFF. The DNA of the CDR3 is TGTGCCAGTTCCGGGACTAGCGGGATCCATGAGCAGTTCTTC.

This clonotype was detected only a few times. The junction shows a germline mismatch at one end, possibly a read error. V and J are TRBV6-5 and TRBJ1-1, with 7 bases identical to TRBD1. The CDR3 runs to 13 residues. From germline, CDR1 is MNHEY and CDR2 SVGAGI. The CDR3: CASSFSGTARGIF. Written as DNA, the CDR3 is TGTGCCAGCAGTTTCTCCGGGACAGCCCGCGGGATCTTT.

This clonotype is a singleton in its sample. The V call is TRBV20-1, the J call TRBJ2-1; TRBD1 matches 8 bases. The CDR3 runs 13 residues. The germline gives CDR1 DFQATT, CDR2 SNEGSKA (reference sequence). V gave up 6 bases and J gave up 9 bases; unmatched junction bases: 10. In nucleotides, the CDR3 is TGCAGTGCCATCGGCAGGGGGCATGGTGAGCAGTTCTTC. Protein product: CSAIGRGHGEQFF.

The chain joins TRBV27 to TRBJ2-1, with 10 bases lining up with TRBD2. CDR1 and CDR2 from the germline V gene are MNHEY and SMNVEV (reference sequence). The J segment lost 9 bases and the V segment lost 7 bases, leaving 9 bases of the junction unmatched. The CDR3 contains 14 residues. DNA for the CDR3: TGTGCCAGCATTGCGTCTAGCGGGAGACTTGAGCAGTTCTTC. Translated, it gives CASIASSGRLEQFF.

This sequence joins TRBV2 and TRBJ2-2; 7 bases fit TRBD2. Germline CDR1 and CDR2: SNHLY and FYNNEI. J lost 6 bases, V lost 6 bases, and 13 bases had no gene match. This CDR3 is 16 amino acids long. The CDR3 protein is CASRIEGGGMAGELFF. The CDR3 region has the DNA TGTGCCAGCAGGATAGAGGGCGGGGGTATGGCCGGGGAGCTGTTTTTT.

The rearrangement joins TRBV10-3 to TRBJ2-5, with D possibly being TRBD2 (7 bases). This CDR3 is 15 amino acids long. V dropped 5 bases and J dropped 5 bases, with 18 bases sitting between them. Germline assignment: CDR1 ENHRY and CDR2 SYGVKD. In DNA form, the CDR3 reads TGTGCCATCAGTCCCGGGTCGGGGGGCGCGGAGACCCAGTACTTC. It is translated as CAISPGSGGAETQYF.

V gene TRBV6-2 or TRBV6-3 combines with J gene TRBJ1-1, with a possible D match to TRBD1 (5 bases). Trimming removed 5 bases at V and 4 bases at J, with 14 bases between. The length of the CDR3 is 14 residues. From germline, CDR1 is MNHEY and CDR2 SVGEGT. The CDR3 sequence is CASSASRGSTEAFF. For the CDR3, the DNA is TGTGCCAGCAGTGCATCCCGGGGGAGCACTGAAGCTTTCTTT.

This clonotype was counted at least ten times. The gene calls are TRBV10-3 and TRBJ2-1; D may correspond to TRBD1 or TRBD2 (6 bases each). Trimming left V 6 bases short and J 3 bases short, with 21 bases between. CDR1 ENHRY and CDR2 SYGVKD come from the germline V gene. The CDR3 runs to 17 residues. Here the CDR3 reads CAISGTAAGQSYNEQFF. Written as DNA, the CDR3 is TGTGCCATCAGCGGTACCGCCGCGGGACAAAGCTACAATGAGCAGTTCTTC.

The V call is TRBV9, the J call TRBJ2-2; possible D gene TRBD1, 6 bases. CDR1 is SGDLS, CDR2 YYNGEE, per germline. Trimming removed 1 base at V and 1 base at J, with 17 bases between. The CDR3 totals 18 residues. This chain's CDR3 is CASSVSFTGWGNTGELFF. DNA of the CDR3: TGTGCCAGCAGCGTATCCTTTACAGGGTGGGGGAACACCGGGGAGCTGTTTTTT.

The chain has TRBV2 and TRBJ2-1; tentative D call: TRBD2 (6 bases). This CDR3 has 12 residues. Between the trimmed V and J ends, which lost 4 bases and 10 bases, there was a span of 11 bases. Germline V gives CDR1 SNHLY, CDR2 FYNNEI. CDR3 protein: CASSASGGEQFF. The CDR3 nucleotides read TGTGCCAGCAGTGCGTCCGGAGGGGAGCAGTTCTTC.

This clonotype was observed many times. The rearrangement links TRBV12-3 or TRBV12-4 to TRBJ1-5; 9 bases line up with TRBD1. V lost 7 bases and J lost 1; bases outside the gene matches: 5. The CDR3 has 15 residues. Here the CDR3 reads CASTTTGGSNQPQHF. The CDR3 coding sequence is TGTGCCAGCACCACGACAGGGGGGAGCAATCAGCCCCAGCATTTT.

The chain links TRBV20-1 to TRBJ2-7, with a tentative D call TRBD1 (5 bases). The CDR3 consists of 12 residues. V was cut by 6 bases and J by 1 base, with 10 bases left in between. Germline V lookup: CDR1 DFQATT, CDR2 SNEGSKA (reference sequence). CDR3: CSAIDRSYEQYF. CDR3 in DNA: TGCAGTGCCATTGACAGATCCTACGAGCAGTACTTC.

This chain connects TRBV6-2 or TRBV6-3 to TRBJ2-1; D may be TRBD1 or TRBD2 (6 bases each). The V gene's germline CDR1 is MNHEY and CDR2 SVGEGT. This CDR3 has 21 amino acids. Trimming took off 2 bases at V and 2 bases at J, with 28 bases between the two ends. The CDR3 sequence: CASSYPSEGWGLGGPYNEQFF. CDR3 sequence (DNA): TGTGCCAGCAGTTACCCTTCGGAGGGCTGGGGGTTAGGGGGACCCTACAATGAGCAGTTCTTC.

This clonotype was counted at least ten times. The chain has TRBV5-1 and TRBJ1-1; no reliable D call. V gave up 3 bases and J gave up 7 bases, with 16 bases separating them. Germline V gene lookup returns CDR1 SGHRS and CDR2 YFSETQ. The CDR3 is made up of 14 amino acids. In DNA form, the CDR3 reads TGCGCCAGCAGCTCCGACGGTGACGGAAGTGAAGCTTTCTTT. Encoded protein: CASSSDGDGSEAFF.

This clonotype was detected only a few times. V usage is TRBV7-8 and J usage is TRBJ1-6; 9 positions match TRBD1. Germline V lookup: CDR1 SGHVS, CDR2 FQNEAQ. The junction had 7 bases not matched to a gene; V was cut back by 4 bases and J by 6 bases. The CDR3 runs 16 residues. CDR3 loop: CASSSLQGAVNSPLHF. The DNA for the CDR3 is TGTGCCAGCAGCTCGTTACAGGGGGCGGTTAATTCACCCCTCCACTTT.

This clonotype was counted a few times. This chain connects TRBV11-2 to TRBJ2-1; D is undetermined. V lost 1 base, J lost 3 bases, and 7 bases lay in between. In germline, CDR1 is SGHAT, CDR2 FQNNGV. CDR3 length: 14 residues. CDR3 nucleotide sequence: TGTGCCAGCAGCTTAGTGGCTGACTACAATGAGCAGTTCTTC. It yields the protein CASSLVADYNEQFF.

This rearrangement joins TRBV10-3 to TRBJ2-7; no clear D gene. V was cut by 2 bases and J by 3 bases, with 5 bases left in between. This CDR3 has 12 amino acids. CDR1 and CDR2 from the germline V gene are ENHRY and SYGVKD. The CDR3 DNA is TGTGCCATCAGTGAGGGTGGCTACGAGCAGTACGTC. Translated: CAISEGGYEQYV.

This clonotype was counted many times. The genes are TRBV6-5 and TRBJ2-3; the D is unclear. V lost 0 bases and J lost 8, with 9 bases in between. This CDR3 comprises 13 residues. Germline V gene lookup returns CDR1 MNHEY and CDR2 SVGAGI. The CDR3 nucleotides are TGTGCCAGCAGTTACTCTGATGGTGGTACGCAGTATTTT. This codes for CASSYSDGGTQYF.

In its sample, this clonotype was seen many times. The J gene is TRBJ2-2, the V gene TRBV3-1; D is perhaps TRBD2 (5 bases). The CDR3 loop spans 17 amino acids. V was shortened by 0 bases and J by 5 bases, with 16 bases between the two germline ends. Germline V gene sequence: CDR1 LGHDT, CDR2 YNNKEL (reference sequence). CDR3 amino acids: CASSQDFSAPLTGELFF. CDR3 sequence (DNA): TGTGCCAGCAGCCAAGATTTTAGCGCTCCTTTAACCGGGGAGCTGTTTTTT. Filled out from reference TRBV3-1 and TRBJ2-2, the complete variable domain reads DTAVSQTPKYLVTQMGNDKSIKCEQNLGHDTMYWYKQDSKKFLKIMFSYNNKELIINETVPNRFSPKSPDKAHLNLHINSLELGDSAVYFCASSQDFSAPLTGELFFGEGSRLTVL.